Below, one T cell receptor beta chain is given with its context. The clone's antigen remains unknown. No much larger clone is present one base from it, and per-base qualities are unavailable. TCRbeta CDR3 regions were amplified from genomic DNA by means of the immunoSEQ Assay, a bias-controlled multiplex PCR. The authors processed their data as follows. Within the assay, amplification of reference gene primers was used to estimate how many nucleated cells each sample contained. Sequence reads were collapsed and filtered to measure the absolute abundance of every unique TCRbeta CDR3 rearrangement. For each sample, productive Simpson clonality was calculated as the square root of Simpson's diversity index over productive rearrangements. In TCRdb, the immuneACCESS table is reduced to in-frame sequences with V and J assigned. These tables do not hold every clone; where another copy was compared, an unresolved V gene accounts for under half, and the others remain unexplained. That table furnishes V, J and clone size, whereas the DNA furnished D and trimming. The sample table holds 180,000 or so clones, of which around 80% were seen once. 2.5% to 3.5% of the sample rests with the top ten.

Trimming costs V 7 bases and J 4 bases, and their ends lie 16 bases apart. The CDR3 numbers 14 residues from cysteine through phenylalanine. Of all the DNA, just the CDR3 is kept, 42 bases in frame from base 1. From the germline V gene, CDR1 is MNHEY and CDR2 is SVGAGI. The sample comes from a study of blood T cell repertoires in COVID-19 (TCRdb year 2020). About the full investigation: Collaborator samples came from the United States, Italy and Spain and covered acute and convalescent phases of COVID-19. Sample metadata almost always included a de-identified subject ID, COVID-19 status, age in years and sex. The dataset comprised deeply sampled blood TCRbeta repertoires from subjects exposed to, actively infected with, or recovered from COVID-19. The samples were drawn from the first 160 participants of the ongoing ImmuneRACE study and from 1,254 subjects provided by 6 global collaborators. The material from the prospective study consisted of cDNA or gDNA derived from T cells, B-cell-depleted T cells, or PBMCs. The repertoires were released in a freely available public database intended as a resource for research on the immune response to SARS-CoV-2. Where available, HLA class I and class II types were obtained from metadata supplied by the sample provider rather than from assay-based typing. Study-wide conclusions, independent of this receptor: Clinical and demographic metadata were provided uncurated, with the amount varying by source and participant.

Whole blood was collected in K2EDTA tubes by collaborating institutions according to the institutions' own protocols. Collaborator samples were shipped for TCRbeta analysis as frozen whole blood, isolated PBMCs, or DNA extracted from either sample type. The rearranged segments are TRBV6-5 and TRBJ1-1, with the identity of the D gene unclear. The clonotype originates from a woman at least 80 years old with active or convalescent COVID-19. The material sequenced was peripheral blood. The CDR3 has the sequence CASNLPRGGTEAFF. Here is the DNA: TGTGCCAGCAACCTTCCCCGAGGTGGCACTGAAGCTTTCTTT.